This T cell receptor (beta chain) was captured by sequencing in a study of T cells in Graves' hyperthyroidism and ophthalmopathy. Over 18 months, lack of ophthalmopathy progression marked Graves' hyperthyroidism as stable. With a duration under 2 months, the hyperthyroidism was newly diagnosed in patients aged 18 to 65. This clonotype was counted between two and nine times. Its antigen is currently unknown. The CDR3 ends on some other residue instead of the conserved phenylalanine or tryptophan, so this is likely a read error. Overall study results and limits: Blood also contained most expanded thyroid clonotypes above 0.001.

Germline loops: CDR1 SEHNR, CDR2 FQNEAQ (reference sequence). Between the trimmed V and J ends, which lost 1 base and 4 bases, there was a span of 13 bases. The CDR3 has 15 amino acids. The investigators amplified TCR beta CDR3 regions from RNA transcripts. HTBI primers were the set used in a first-round RT-PCR of the TCR CDR3. TCRdb called the multiplex PCR reads again in MiXCR, with one record for every CDR3 protein. The table has around 420,000 distinct CDR3 sequences, 15% to 18% seen once. This receptor was identified in a woman aged 18-35 years with Graves' hyperthyroidism. The sequenced material came from blood. This chain connects TRBV7-9 to TRBJ1-2; a possible D gene is TRBD1 (5 bases). DNA for the CDR3: TGTGCCAGCAGCTTAGTAGGGGAGTTGGTCTATGGCTACACCATC. This sequence encodes CASSLVGELVYGYTI.